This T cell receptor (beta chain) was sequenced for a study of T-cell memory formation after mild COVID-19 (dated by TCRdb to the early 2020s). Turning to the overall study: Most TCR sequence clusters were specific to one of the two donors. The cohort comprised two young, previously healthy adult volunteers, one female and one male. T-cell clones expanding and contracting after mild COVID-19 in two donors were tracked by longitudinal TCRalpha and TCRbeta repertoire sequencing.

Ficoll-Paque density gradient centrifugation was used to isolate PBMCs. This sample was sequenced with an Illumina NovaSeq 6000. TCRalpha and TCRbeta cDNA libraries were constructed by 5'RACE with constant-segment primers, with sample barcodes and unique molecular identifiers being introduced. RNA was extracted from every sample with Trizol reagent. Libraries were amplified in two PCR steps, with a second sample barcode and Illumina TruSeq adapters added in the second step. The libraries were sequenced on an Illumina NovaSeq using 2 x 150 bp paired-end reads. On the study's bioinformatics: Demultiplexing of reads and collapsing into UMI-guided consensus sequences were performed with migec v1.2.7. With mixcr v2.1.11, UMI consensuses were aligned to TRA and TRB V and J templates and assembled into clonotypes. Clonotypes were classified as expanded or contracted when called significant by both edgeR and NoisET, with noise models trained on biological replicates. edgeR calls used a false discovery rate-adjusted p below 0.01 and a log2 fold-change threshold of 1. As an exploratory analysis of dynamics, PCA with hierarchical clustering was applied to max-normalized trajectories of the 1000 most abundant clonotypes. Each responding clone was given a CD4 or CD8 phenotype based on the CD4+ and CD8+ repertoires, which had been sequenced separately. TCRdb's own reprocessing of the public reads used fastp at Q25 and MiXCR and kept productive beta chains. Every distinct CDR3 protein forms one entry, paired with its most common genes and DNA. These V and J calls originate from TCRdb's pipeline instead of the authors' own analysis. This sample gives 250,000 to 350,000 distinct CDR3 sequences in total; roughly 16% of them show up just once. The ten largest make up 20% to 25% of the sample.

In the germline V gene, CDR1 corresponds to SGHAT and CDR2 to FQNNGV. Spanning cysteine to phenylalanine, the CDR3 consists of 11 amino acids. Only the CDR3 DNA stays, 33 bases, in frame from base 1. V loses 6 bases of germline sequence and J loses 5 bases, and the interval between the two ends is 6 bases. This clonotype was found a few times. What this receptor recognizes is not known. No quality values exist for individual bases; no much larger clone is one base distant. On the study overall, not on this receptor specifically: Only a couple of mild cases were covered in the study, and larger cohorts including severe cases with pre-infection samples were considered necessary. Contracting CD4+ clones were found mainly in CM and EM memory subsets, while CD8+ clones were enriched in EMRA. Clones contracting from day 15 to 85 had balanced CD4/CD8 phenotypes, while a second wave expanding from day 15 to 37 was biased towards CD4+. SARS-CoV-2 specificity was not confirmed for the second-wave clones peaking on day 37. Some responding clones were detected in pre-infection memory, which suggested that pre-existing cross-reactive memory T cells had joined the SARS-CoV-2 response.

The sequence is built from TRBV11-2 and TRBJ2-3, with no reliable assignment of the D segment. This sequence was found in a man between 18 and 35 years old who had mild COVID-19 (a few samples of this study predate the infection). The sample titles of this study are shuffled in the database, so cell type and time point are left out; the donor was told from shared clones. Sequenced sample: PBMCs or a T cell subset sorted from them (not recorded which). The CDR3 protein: CASSRKDTQYF. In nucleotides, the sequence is TGTGCCAGCAGTCGAAAAGATACGCAGTATTTT.